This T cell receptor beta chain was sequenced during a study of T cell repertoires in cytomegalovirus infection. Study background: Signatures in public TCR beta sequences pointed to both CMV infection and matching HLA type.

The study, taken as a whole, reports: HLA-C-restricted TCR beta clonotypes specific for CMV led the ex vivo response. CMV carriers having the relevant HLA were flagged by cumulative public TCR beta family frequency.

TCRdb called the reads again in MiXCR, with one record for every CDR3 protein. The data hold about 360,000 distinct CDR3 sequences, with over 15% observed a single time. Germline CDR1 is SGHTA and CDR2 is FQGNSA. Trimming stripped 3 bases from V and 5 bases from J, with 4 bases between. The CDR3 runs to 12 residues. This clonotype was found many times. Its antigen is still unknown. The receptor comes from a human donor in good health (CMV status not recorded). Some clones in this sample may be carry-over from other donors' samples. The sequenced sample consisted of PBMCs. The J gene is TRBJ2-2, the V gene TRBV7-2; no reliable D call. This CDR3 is CASSLRTGELFF. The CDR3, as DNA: TGTGCCAGCAGCTTGCGGACCGGGGAGCTGTTTTTT.